The 23 T cell receptor beta chains reported below all come from one sample, sequenced in a study of blood T cells in healthy people across ages. A second PCR, run for about 7 to 11 cycles, used a sample-barcoded 5' primer plus a J-beta primer mix. TCRdb processed the 5' RACE reads anew with MiXCR; each CDR3 protein has one entry. Of approximately 350,000 distinct CDR3 sequences in the sample, about half were seen once. Material for sequencing was blood. All receptors derive from a man between 60 and 75 years old in good health.

The chain carries TRBV20-1 and TRBJ1-2; D not resolved. Germline CDR1 reads DFQATT; CDR2 reads SNEGSKA (reference sequence). Trimming removed 0 bases at V and 8 bases at J, with 19 bases between. This CDR3 region has 15 residues. CDR3 region: CSARDLPIGLVGYTF. The CDR3 bases are TGCAGTGCTAGAGATCTCCCTATAGGACTAGTGGGCTACACCTTC.

This clonotype was seen repeatedly, ten times or more. This chain joins TRBV7-2 and TRBJ2-7, with D unresolved. Looked up from germline, CDR1 is SGHTA and CDR2 is FQGNSA. The CDR3 spans 11 residues. V was pared by 4 bases and J by 6 bases, with 7 bases between. The CDR3 DNA is TGTGCCAGCAGCTCCCTTGGCGAGCAGTACTTC. Encoded protein: CASSSLGEQYF. Based on the CDR3 plus reference TRBV7-2 and TRBJ2-7, the full variable domain is GAGVSQSPSNKVTEKGKDVELRCDPISGHTALYWYRQSLGQGLEFLIYFQGNSAPDKSGLPSDRFSAERTGGSVSTLTIQRTQQEDSAVYLCASSSLGEQYFGPGTRLTVT.

This clonotype was observed at least ten times. This chain connects TRBV12-3 or TRBV12-4 to TRBJ1-1; a possible D gene is TRBD1 (6 bases). Trimming took 3 bases from V and 4 from J, leaving 12 bases between them. This CDR3 region has 14 residues. CDR3 in amino acids: CASSFTGKGTEAFF. The CDR3 DNA follows: TGTGCCAGCAGTTTCACAGGGAAGGGCACTGAAGCTTTCTTT.

The gene calls are TRBV6-5 and TRBJ2-5; 8 positions match TRBD1. The length of the CDR3 is 15 residues. The germline V gene encodes CDR1 MNHEY and CDR2 SVGAGI. The V gene end was trimmed by 6 bases and the J gene end by 4 bases; junction bases not matched to a gene: 10. The CDR3 region has the DNA TGTGCCAGCAGACGCTTAACAGGGGGAGGAGAGACCCAGTACTTC. Amino acid sequence: CASRRLTGGGETQYF.

This chain links TRBV7-3 with TRBJ2-5; the D is unclear. Per germline, CDR1 SGHTA and CDR2 FQGTGA. The CDR3 consists of 13 residues. V dropped 5 bases and J dropped 0 bases, with 7 bases sitting between them. The CDR3: CASSRSNQETQYF. For the CDR3, the DNA is TGTGCCAGCAGCCGCTCAAACCAAGAGACCCAGTACTTC.

This chain links TRBV6-2 or TRBV6-3 with TRBJ2-3, with D tentatively TRBD1 (6 bases). The length of the CDR3 is 14 residues. The germline gives CDR1 MNHEY, CDR2 SVGEGT. V lost 5 bases, J lost 0 bases, and 9 bases lay in between. The CDR3 protein is CASSGQKSTDTQYF. CDR3 nucleotides: TGTGCCAGCAGTGGACAGAAAAGCACAGATACGCAGTATTTT.

This clonotype was seen more than once but under ten times. The genes are TRBV5-6 and TRBJ2-4; a possible D gene is TRBD1 (6 bases). Trimming shortened V by 4 bases and J by 9 bases, and 17 bases separated the two germline ends. CDR3 length: 14 amino acids. CDR1 is SGHDT and CDR2 is YYEEEE in the germline V gene. The CDR3 region has the DNA TGTGCCAGCAGCCTGAGAAGCGGACAGATCATTCAGTACTTC. It specifies CASSLRSGQIIQYF. Looking up the rest from reference TRBV5-6 and TRBJ2-4 gives the full variable domain: DAGVTQSPTHLIKTRGQQVTLRCSPKSGHDTVSWYQQALGQGPQFIFQYYEEEERQRGNFPDRFSGHQFPNYSSELNVNALLLGDSALYLCASSLRSGQIIQYFGAGTRLSVL.

This clonotype was counted only a few times. V is TRBV20-1 and J is TRBJ1-5; weak D call: TRBD1 (5 bases). The germline V gene has CDR1 DFQATT and CDR2 SNEGSKA (reference sequence). This CDR3 comprises 14 residues. V gave up 3 bases and J gave up 7 bases, with 16 bases separating them. For the CDR3, the DNA is TGCAGTGCTAGTATCGCTTTAGGGGACCAGCCCCAGCATTTT. This encodes CSASIALGDQPQHF.

This clonotype was counted once. This chain uses TRBV11-2 with TRBJ2-3, with 8 bases identical to TRBD2. V was pared by 5 bases and J by 1 base, with 5 bases of the junction left unmatched. The CDR3 totals 15 residues. Germline lookup yields CDR1 SGHAT and CDR2 FQNNGV. CDR3: CASSPLTSGTDTQYF. The CDR3, as DNA: TGTGCCAGCAGCCCTTTGACTAGCGGCACAGATACGCAGTATTTT.

This chain joins TRBV2 and TRBJ2-3; D gene ambiguous. The CDR3 totals 12 residues. Germline CDR1 reads SNHLY; CDR2 reads FYNNEI. The V and J ends lost 5 bases and 4 bases respectively, with 7 bases between them. CDR3 coding DNA: TGTGCCAGCAGTTTAGACGCAGATACGCAGTATTTT. Protein product: CASSLDADTQYF.

This clonotype turned up a few times. As DNA, the CDR3 is TGTGCCATCAGTTTCAGGGCAGACGAGCAGTACTTC. Residues: CAISFRADEQYF. The rearrangement links TRBV10-3 to TRBJ2-5; D possibly corresponds to TRBD1 (5 bases). Judging by the DNA end, TRBJ2-7 fits better; the J call may be wrong. This CDR3 has 12 amino acids. CDR1 and CDR2 (germline): ENHRY, SYGVKD.

The rearrangement uses TRBV12-3 or TRBV12-4 and TRBJ1-4, with 9 bases identical to TRBD1. The CDR3 spans 16 residues. The V segment lost 5 bases and the J segment 7 bases; nucleotides outside the gene matches: 11. CDR3 sequence reads: CASSPPDRGRGEKLFF. CDR3 in DNA: TGTGCCAGCAGTCCCCCGGACAGGGGTAGAGGTGAAAAACTGTTTTTT.

This sequence joins TRBV14 and TRBJ2-3; no reliable D call. CDR3 length equals 14 residues. The germline CDR1 and CDR2 sequences are SGHDN and FVKESK. Between the trimmed V and J ends, which lost 1 base and 6 bases, there was a span of 11 bases. The CDR3 DNA reads as TGTGCCAGCAGCCAAGCCCTGACATCGGATACGCAGTATTTT. Protein: CASSQALTSDTQYF.

The rearrangement links TRBV30 to TRBJ2-5, with D hard to call. CDR3 size: 12 residues. Per germline, CDR1 GTSNPN and CDR2 SVGIG (reference sequence). Trimming cost V 2 bases and J 4 bases, with 8 bases left between them. CDR3 loop: CAWSPLRETQYF. The CDR3 nucleotides are TGTGCCTGGAGTCCGTTAAGAGAGACCCAGTACTTC. The full variable domain, rest sourced from reference TRBV30 and TRBJ2-5, is SQTIHQWPATLVQPVGSPLSLECTVEGTSNPNLYWYRQAAGRGLQLLFYSVGIGQISSEVPQNLSASRPQDRQFILSSKKLLLSDSGFYLCAWSPLRETQYFGPGTRLLVL.

The chain recombines TRBV5-1 with TRBJ2-7; TRBD1 aligns across 7 bases. Trimming at V came to 1 base and at J to 2 bases, leaving 3 bases not matched to a gene. Germline V lookup: CDR1 SGHRS, CDR2 YFSETQ. The CDR3 has 14 amino acids. The CDR3 nucleotides read TGCGCCAGCAGCTTGAGGGGACAGCCCTACGAGCAGTACTTC. Its translation: CASSLRGQPYEQYF.

The chain carries TRBV9 and TRBJ2-1; D unresolved. CDR1 and CDR2 (germline): SGDLS, YYNGEE. Deletions cut 4 bases from V and 6 bases from J, with 14 bases between. The CDR3 spans 14 residues. The CDR3 DNA follows: TGTGCCAGCAGCACCCGGGCCCAAAGCAATGAGCAGTTCTTC. This codes for CASSTRAQSNEQFF.

This clonotype was seen at least ten times. This chain's CDR3 is CASSESEGSEKLFF. The CDR3 DNA is TGTGCCAGCAGTGAATCGGAGGGGAGTGAAAAACTGTTTTTT. The chain combines TRBV6-1 with TRBJ1-4; a possible D gene is TRBD1 (5 bases). Between the trimmed V and J ends, which lost 2 bases and 7 bases, there was a span of 11 bases. CDR1 MNHNS and CDR2 SASEGT come from the germline V gene. This CDR3 region has 14 residues.

The chain joins TRBV4-2 to TRBJ2-1; no definite D call. The CDR3 covers 16 residues. Trimming took off 0 bases at V and 0 bases at J, with 9 bases between the two ends. Looked up from germline, CDR1 is LGHNA and CDR2 is YNFKEQ. The CDR3 nucleotides read TGTGCCAGCAGCCAAGAATCCAGCAGCTCCTACAATGAGCAGTTCTTC. As protein: CASSQESSSSYNEQFF.

As concerns this clonotype: At one of its ends the junction is not consistent with the germline gene, which may arise from a read error. The V gene is TRBV12-3 or TRBV12-4, the J gene TRBJ2-7; 7 bases are a match to TRBD1. CDR3 size: 14 residues. The CDR3: CASSVANRGHEQYF. CDR3 nucleotide sequence: TGTGCCAGCAGTGTAGCCAACAGGGGCCACGAGCAGTACTTC.

The chain couples TRBV6-4 to TRBJ2-2; maybe TRBD1 (6 bases). Trimming took 6 bases from V and 0 from J, leaving 11 bases between them. CDR1 MRHNA and CDR2 SNTAGT come from the germline V gene. The CDR3 contains 15 residues. The CDR3 loop is CASSRDNANTGELFF. The CDR3 bases are TGTGCCAGCAGCCGGGACAACGCGAACACCGGGGAGCTGTTTTTT.

The chain combines TRBV20-1 with TRBJ2-1, with 11 bases lining up with TRBD2. The V segment lost 8 bases and the J segment 7 bases; nucleotides outside the gene matches: 13. Germline loops: CDR1 DFQATT, CDR2 SNEGSKA (reference sequence). The CDR3 loop spans 15 amino acids. Here the CDR3 DNA reads TGCAGTACCACACCTTTAGCGGGGGGGCAGAATGAGCAGTTCTTC. Encoded protein: CSTTPLAGGQNEQFF.

This rearrangement joins TRBV29-1 to TRBJ2-7; 7 positions match TRBD1. The germline CDR1 and CDR2 sequences are SQVTM and ANQGSEA. The CDR3 is 13 amino acids. Trimming removed 4 bases from V and 2 bases from J; junction bases left unmatched: 5. The CDR3 loop is CSVVIGTAYEQYF. The CDR3, as DNA: TGCAGCGTTGTGATTGGGACAGCCTACGAGCAGTACTTC.

The chain joins TRBV20-1 to TRBJ1-2; 7 bases fit TRBD1. The CDR3 consists of 14 residues. V lost 3 bases, J lost 8 bases, and 12 bases stayed unmatched. Germline values: CDR1 DFQATT, CDR2 SNEGSKA (reference sequence). CDR3 DNA sequence: TGCAGTGCTAGGCTTAGCACAGGGGCCTCGGGCTACACCTTC. Amino acid sequence: CSARLSTGASGYTF.